The 13 T cell receptor beta chains listed next were all sequenced from one sample in a study of T cell changes during pregnancy in multiple sclerosis. Clones were sequenced by immunoSEQ multiplex PCR, and TCRdb holds only the in-frame ones, with some missing. This table holds roughly 70,000 clones, approximately 92% found once. Sequencing was performed on peripheral blood, taken before pregnancy. The receptor source for this set is a female donor with multiple sclerosis, enrolled in a pregnancy study.

The chain carries TRBV27 and TRBJ2-7; possibly TRBD2 for D (6 bases). The CDR3 loop spans 15 amino acids. Germline V gives CDR1 MNHEY, CDR2 SMNVEV (reference sequence). Trimming cost V 4 bases and J 3 bases, with 16 bases left between them. CDR3 protein: CASSSWAGTGYEQYF. CDR3 coding DNA: TGTGCCAGCAGTTCTTGGGCGGGGACCGGCTACGAGCAGTACTTC.

The chain employs TRBV6-1 and TRBJ2-6, with unresolved D. Trimming shortened V by 6 bases and J by 0 bases, and 3 bases separated the two germline ends. The CDR3 is 13 amino acids. Germline-derived CDR1 and CDR2 are MNHNS and SASEGT. DNA for the CDR3: TGTGCCAGCAGCGGCTCTGGGGCCAACGTCCTGACTTTC. Translating it yields CASSGSGANVLTF.

This chain uses TRBV6-1 with TRBJ2-2, with TRBD2 matching 8 bases. Trimming removed 1 base from V and 7 bases from J; junction bases left unmatched: 5. Germline CDR1 and CDR2: MNHNS and SASEGT. This CDR3 contains 15 residues. The CDR3 here is CASSEGAGGGGELFF. The CDR3 DNA sequence: TGTGCCAGCAGTGAAGGCGCGGGGGGCGGCGGGGAGCTGTTTTTT.

The chain carries TRBV29-1 and TRBJ1-2; 9 bases agree with TRBD1. The CDR3 covers 14 residues. V lost 6 bases to trimming and J lost 6 bases; unmatched junction nucleotides: 11. Looked up from germline, CDR1 is SQVTM and CDR2 is ANQGSEA. Written as DNA, the CDR3 is TGCAGCGTCGGGACCGGGACAGGGACGAATGGCTACACCTTC. This sequence encodes CSVGTGTGTNGYTF.

The chain recombines TRBV19 with TRBJ1-1; D may be TRBD1 (6 bases). The CDR3 length is 15 residues. Trimming cost V 5 bases and J 5 bases, with 18 bases left between them. Germline V lookup: CDR1 LNHDA, CDR2 SQIVND (reference sequence). The CDR3 DNA reads TGTGCCAGTAGTCCACTCCCGGGACAAGTAACTGAAGCTTTCTTT. It specifies CASSPLPGQVTEAFF.

The chain recombines TRBV4-1 with TRBJ2-1, with TRBD2 identical over 7 bases. The length of the CDR3 is 16 residues. Germline values: CDR1 MGHRA, CDR2 YSYEKL. V was pared by 4 bases and J by 5 bases, with 11 bases of the junction left unmatched. The CDR3 loop is CASSPTASGFDNEQFF. As DNA, the CDR3 is TGCGCCAGCAGCCCAACCGCTAGCGGTTTTGACAATGAGCAGTTCTTC.

The chain carries TRBV28 and TRBJ2-7; D not certain. Germline CDR1 is MDHEN and CDR2 is SYDVKM. CDR3 length: 12 amino acids. V was shortened by 8 bases and J by 1 base, with 9 bases between the two germline ends. The CDR3 DNA reads TGTGCCAGCCGAACTACGTCCTACGAGCAGTACTTC. Amino acid sequence: CASRTTSYEQYF.

V gene TRBV7-8 combines with J gene TRBJ2-7; D perhaps matches TRBD1 (5 bases). Germline CDR1 and CDR2: SGHVS and FQNEAQ. CDR3 size: 16 residues. Trimming took off 2 bases at V and 2 bases at J, with 16 bases between the two ends. CDR3: CASSLRSDMDTYEQYF. The CDR3 bases are TGTGCCAGCAGCTTAAGGTCCGATATGGACACCTACGAGCAGTACTTC.

This clone was detected once. This chain uses TRBV28 with TRBJ1-5; unclear D gene. V was cut by 5 bases and J by 6 bases, with 20 bases left in between. In germline, CDR1 is MDHEN, CDR2 SYDVKM. The CDR3 has 16 residues. The CDR3 is CASSRTEAVEGQPQHF. The CDR3 DNA reads as TGTGCCAGCAGTCGTACGGAGGCAGTGGAGGGTCAGCCCCAGCATTTT.

This clone was detected once. The chain links TRBV28 to TRBJ1-1, with a weak D call TRBD1 (5 bases). CDR3 length: 14 residues. V was pared by 8 bases and J by 3 bases, with 16 bases between. Germline CDR1 MDHEN, CDR2 SYDVKM. The CDR3: CASLAAGRDTEAFF. DNA of the CDR3: TGTGCCAGCCTAGCGGCAGGGAGAGACACTGAAGCTTTCTTT. The whole variable domain, remainder taken from reference TRBV28 and TRBJ1-1, is DVKVTQSSRYLVKRTGEKVFLECVQDMDHENMFWYRQDPGLGLRLIYFSYDVKMKEKGDIPEGYSVSREKKERFSLILESASTNQTSMYLCASLAAGRDTEAFFGQGTRLTVV.

The chain joins TRBV2 to TRBJ1-1; a weak D match, TRBD1 (6 bases). Germline-derived CDR1 and CDR2 are SNHLY and FYNNEI. The germline V and J ends were trimmed by 6 bases and 0 bases, with 11 bases remaining between them. This CDR3 has 14 amino acids. CDR3: CASRQDSMNTEAFF. CDR3 bases: TGTGCCAGCAGGCAGGACAGCATGAACACTGAAGCTTTCTTT.

CDR3 protein: CASSTSGSYNEQFF. The CDR3 DNA follows: TGTGCCAGCAGTACTAGCGGTTCCTACAATGAGCAGTTCTTC. The V call is TRBV13, the J call TRBJ2-1; 8 nucleotides align to TRBD2. The germline CDR1 and CDR2 sequences are PRHDT and FYEKMQ (reference sequence). Trimming cost V 6 bases and J 1 base; bases outside gene matches: 2. The CDR3 has 14 amino acids.

The genes are TRBV7-3 and TRBJ1-2; 9 bases are a match to TRBD1. The CDR3 is made up of 14 amino acids. CDR1 and CDR2 from the germline V gene are SGHTA and FQGTGA. V lost 8 bases, J lost 5 bases, and 9 bases stayed unmatched. As DNA, the CDR3 is TGTGCCAGCGCCCCCGGGACAGGGATTTATGGCTACACCTTC. Encoded protein: CASAPGTGIYGYTF.